Given below is one TCR beta chain in context. TCRdb keeps only in-frame clones here, not all; method: immunoSEQ multiplex PCR. Altogether some 15,000 clones are present, roughly 86% being singletons, with the ten largest covering approximately 30%. Losses at the gene ends were 4 bases for V and 0 bases for J; bases not matched to a gene: 15. Germline CDR1 MDHEN, CDR2 SYDVKM. CDR3 size: 18 residues. The data originate from a study of T cells in localized non-small cell lung cancer. J is TRBJ2-7 and V is TRBV28; 7 positions agree with TRBD2. Specimen: peripheral blood mononuclear cells, collected before any cancer treatment. This sequence was found in a male donor aged 60 or over with stage II lung adenocarcinoma. The CDR3 sequence: CASSSNPGGSRSSYEQYF. CDR3 nucleotide sequence: TGTGCCAGCAGTTCCAACCCGGGAGGCAGTAGAAGCTCCTACGAGCAGTACTTC.